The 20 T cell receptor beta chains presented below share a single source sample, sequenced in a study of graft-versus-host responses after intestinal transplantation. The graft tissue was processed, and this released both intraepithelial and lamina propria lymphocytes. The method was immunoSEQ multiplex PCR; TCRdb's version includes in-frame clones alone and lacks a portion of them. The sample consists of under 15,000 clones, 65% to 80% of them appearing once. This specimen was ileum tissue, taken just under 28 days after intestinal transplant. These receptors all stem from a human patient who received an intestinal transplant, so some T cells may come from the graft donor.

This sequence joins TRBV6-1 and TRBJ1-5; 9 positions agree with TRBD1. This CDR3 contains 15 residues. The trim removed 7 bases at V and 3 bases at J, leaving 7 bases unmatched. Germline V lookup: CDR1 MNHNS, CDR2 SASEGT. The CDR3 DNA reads TGTGCCAGCATCAGAACAGGGGGCTCCAATCAGCCCCAGCATTTT. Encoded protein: CASIRTGGSNQPQHF.

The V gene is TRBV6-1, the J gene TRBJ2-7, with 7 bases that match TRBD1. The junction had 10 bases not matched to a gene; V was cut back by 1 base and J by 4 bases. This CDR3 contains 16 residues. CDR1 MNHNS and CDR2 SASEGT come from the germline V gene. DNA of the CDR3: TGTGCCAGCAGTGAAGGGGTAGGTAGGGGGCCGTACGAGCAGTACTTC. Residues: CASSEGVGRGPYEQYF.

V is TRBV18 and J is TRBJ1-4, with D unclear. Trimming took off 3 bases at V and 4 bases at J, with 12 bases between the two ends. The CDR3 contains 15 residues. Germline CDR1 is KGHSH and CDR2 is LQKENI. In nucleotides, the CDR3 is TGTGCCAGCTCACCCGCAGAGGGTTTTAATGAAAAACTGTTTTTT. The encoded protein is CASSPAEGFNEKLFF.

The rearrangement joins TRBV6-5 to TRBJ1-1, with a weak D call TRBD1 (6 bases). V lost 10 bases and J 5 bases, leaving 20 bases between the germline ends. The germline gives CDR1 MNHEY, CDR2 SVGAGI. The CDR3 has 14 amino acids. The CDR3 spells CATNSPGAGTEAFF. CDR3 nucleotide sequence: TGTGCCACAAACTCACCAGGGGCTGGGACTGAAGCTTTCTTT.

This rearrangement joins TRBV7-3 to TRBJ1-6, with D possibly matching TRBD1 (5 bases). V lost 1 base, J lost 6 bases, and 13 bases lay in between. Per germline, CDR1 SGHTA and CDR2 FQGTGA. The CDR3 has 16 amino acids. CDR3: CASSLRGRTTNSPLHF. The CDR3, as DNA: TGTGCCAGCAGCTTAAGGGGCAGAACCACTAATTCACCCCTCCACTTT.

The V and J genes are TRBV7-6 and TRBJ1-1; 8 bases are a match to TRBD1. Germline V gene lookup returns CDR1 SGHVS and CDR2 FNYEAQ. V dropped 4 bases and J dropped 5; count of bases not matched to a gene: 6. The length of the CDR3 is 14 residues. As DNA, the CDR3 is TGTGCCAGCAGCTACCGGACAGGGCGGACTGAAGCTTTCTTT. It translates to CASSYRTGRTEAFF. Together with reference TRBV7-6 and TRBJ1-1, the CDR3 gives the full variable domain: GAGVSQSPRYKVTKRGQDVALRCDPISGHVSLYWYRQALGQGPEFLTYFNYEAQQDKSGLPNDRFSAERPEGSISTLTIQRTEQRDSAMYRCASSYRTGRTEAFFGQGTRLTVV.

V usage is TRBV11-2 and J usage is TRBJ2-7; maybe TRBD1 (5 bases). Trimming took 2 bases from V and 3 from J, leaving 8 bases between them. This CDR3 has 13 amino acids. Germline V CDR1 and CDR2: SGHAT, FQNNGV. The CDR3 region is CASSLFRGYEQYF. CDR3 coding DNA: TGTGCCAGCAGCTTATTTAGGGGCTACGAGCAGTACTTC.

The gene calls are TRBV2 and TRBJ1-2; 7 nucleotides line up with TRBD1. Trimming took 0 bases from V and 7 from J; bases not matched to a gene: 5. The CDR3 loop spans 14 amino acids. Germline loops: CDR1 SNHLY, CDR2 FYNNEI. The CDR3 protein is CASSEADRAGGYTF. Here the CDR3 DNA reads TGTGCCAGCAGTGAAGCCGACAGGGCGGGTGGCTACACCTTC.

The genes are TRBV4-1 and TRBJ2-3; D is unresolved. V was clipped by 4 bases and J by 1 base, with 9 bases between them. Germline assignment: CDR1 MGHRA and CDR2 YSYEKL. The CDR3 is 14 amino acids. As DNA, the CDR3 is TGCGCCAGCAGCCCCACGGTAGGCACAGATACGCAGTATTTT. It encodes CASSPTVGTDTQYF.

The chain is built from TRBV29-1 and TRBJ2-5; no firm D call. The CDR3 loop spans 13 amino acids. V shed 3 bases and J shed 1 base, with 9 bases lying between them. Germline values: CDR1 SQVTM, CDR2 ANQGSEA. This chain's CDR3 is CSVEFDSQETQYF. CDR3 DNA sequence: TGCAGCGTTGAGTTCGACTCCCAAGAGACCCAGTACTTC.

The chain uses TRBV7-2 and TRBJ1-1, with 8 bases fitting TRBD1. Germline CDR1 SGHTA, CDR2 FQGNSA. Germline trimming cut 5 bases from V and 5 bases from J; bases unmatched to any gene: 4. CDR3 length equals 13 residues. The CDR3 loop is CASSRWTGTEAFF. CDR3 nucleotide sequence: TGTGCCAGCAGCCGCTGGACAGGGACTGAAGCTTTCTTT.

The CDR3 is CASTQSGVEAFF. The CDR3 nucleotides are TGTGCCAGCACCCAGTCGGGGGTAGAAGCTTTCTTT. This chain joins TRBV7-9 and TRBJ1-1, with a possible D match to TRBD1 (5 bases). CDR3 size: 12 residues. The V end lost 7 bases, the J end lost 8 bases, and 14 bases lay between the germline ends. The germline CDR1 and CDR2 sequences are SEHNR and FQNEAQ (reference sequence). Together with reference TRBV7-9 and TRBJ1-1, the CDR3 gives the full variable domain: DTGVSQNPRHKITKRGQNVTFRCDPISEHNRLYWYRQTLGQGPEFLTYFQNEAQLEKSRLLSDRFSAERPKGSFSTLEIQRTEQGDSAMYLCASTQSGVEAFFGQGTRLTVV.

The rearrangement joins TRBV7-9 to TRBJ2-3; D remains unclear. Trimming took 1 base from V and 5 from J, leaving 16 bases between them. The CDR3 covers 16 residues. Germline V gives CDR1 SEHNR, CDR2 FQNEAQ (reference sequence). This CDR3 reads CASSLDRGAHGDTQYF. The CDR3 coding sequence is TGTGCCAGCAGCTTAGATCGAGGAGCGCATGGAGATACGCAGTATTTT.

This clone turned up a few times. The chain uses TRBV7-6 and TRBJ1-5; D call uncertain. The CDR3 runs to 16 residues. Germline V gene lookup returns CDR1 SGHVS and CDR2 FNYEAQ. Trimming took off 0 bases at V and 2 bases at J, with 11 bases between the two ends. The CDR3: CASSLASSSGNQPQHF. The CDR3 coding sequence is TGTGCCAGCAGCTTAGCGAGTTCATCGGGCAATCAGCCCCAGCATTTT.

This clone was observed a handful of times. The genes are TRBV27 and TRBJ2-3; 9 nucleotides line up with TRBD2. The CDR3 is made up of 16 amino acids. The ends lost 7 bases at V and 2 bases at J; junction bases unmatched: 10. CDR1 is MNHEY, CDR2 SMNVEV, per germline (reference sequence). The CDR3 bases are TGTGCCAGCACCCCCGGGACTAGCTTTTACACAGATACGCAGTATTTT. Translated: CASTPGTSFYTDTQYF.

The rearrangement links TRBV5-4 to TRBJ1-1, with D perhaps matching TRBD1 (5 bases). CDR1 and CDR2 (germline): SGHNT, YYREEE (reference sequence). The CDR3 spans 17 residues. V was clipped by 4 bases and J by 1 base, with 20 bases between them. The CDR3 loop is CASSRGISNAGNTEAFF. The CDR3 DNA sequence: TGTGCCAGCAGCCGGGGGATTTCCAATGCGGGGAACACTGAAGCTTTCTTT.

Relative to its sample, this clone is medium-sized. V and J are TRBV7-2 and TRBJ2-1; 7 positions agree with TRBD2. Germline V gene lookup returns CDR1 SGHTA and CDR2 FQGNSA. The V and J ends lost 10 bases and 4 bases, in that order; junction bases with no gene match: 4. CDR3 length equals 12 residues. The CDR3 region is CATGTTYNEQFF. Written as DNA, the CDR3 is TGTGCCACCGGGACTACGTACAATGAGCAGTTCTTC. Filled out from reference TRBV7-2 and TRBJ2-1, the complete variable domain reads GAGVSQSPSNKVTEKGKDVELRCDPISGHTALYWYRQSLGQGLEFLIYFQGNSAPDKSGLPSDRFSAERTGGSVSTLTIQRTQQEDSAVYLCATGTTYNEQFFGPGTRLTVL.

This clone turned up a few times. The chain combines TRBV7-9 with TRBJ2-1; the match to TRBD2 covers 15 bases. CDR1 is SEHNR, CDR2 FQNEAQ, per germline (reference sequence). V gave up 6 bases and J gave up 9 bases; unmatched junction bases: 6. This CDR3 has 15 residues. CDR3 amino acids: CASSWTSGGAGEQFF. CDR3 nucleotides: TGTGCCAGCAGTTGGACTAGCGGGGGGGCAGGTGAGCAGTTCTTC.

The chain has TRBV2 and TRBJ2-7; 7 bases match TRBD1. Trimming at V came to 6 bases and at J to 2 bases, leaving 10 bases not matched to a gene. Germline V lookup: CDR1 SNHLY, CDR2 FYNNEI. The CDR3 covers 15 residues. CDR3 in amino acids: CASRLLGQETYEQYV. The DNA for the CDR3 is TGTGCCAGCAGGCTACTAGGACAGGAAACCTACGAGCAGTACGTC.

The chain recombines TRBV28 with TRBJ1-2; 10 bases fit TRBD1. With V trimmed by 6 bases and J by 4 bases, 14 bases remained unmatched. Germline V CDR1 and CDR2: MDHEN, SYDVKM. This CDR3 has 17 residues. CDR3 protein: CASRTGTGAVRGYGYTF. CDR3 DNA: TGTGCCAGCAGGACCGGGACAGGGGCTGTTAGGGGCTATGGCTACACCTTC.